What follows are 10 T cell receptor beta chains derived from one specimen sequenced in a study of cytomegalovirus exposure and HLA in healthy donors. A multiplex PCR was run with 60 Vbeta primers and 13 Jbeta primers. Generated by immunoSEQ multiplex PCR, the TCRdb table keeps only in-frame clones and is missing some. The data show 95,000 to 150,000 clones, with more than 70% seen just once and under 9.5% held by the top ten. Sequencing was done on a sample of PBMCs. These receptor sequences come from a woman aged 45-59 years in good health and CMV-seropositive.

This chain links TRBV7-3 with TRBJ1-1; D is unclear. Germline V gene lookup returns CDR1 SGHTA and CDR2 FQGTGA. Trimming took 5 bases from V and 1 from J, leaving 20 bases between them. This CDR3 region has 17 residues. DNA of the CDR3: TGTGCCAGCAGCCCTGTTGCGGGTACCCCGACGAACACTGAAGCTTTCTTT. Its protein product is CASSPVAGTPTNTEAFF. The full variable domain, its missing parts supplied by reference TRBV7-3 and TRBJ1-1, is GAGVSQTPSNKVTEKGKYVELRCDPISGHTALYWYRQSLGQGPEFLIYFQGTGAADDSGLPNDRFFAVRPEGSVSTLKIQRTERGDSAVYLCASSPVAGTPTNTEAFFGQGTRLTVV.

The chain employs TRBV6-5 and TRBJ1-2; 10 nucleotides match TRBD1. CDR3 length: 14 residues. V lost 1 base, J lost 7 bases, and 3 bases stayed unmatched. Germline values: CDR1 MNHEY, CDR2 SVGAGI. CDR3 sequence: CASSYYRTGGGYTF. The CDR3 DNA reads TGTGCCAGCAGTTACTATCGGACAGGGGGTGGCTACACCTTC.

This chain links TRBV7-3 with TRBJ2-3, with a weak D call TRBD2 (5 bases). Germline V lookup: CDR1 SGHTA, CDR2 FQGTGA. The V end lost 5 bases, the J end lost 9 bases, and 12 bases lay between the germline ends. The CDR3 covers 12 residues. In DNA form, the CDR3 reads TGTGCCAGCAGCCTAGGGAGTAAAACGCAGTATTTT. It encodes CASSLGSKTQYF.

The CDR3 region is CALAVHNEQFF. In DNA, the CDR3 is TGTGCTTTAGCGGTTCACAATGAGCAGTTCTTC. The rearrangement uses TRBV7-7 and TRBJ2-1; a weak D match, TRBD2 (6 bases). The CDR3 sequence is 11 residues long. Germline V gene sequence: CDR1 SSHAT, CDR2 FNYEAQ (reference sequence). Filled out from reference TRBV7-7 and TRBJ2-1, the complete variable domain reads GAGVSQSPRYKVTKRGQDVTLRCDPISSHATLYWYQQALGQGPEFLTYFNYEAQPDKSGLPSDRFSAERPEGSISTLTIQRTEQRDSAMYRCALAVHNEQFFGPGTRLTVL.

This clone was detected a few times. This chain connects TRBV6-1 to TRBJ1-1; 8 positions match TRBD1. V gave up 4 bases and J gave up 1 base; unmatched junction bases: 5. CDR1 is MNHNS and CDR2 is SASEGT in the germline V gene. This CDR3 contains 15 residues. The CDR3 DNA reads TGTGCCAGCAGTGGGGGGGGGACAGGGAACACTGAAGCTTTCTTT. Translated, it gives CASSGGGTGNTEAFF.

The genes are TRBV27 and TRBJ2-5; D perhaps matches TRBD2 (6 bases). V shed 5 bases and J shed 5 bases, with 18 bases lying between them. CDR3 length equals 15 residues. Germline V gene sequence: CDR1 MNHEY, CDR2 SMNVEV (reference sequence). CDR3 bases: TGTGCCAGCAGTCTAGCGTTGGGGCGGTGGGAGACCCAGTACTTC. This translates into CASSLALGRWETQYF.

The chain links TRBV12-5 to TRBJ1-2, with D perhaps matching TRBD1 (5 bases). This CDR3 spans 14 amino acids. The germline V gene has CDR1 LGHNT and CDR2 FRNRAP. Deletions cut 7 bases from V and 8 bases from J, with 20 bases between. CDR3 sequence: CASALDWGVEGYTF. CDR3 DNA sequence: TGTGCTAGTGCCTTGGATTGGGGGGTAGAAGGCTACACCTTC.

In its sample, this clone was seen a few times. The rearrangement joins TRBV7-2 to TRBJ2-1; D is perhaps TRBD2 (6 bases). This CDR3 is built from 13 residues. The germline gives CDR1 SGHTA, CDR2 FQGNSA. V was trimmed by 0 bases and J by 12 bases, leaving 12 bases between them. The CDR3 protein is CASSLASRDWQFF. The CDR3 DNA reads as TGTGCCAGCAGCTTAGCTTCCCGGGACTGGCAGTTCTTC.

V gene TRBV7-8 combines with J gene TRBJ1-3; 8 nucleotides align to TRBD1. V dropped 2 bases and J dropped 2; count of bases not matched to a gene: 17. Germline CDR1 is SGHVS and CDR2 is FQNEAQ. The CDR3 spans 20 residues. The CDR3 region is CASSLSGGTGSSRAGNTIYF. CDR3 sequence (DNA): TGTGCCAGCAGCTTATCCGGTGGGACAGGTTCCTCGAGGGCTGGAAACACCATATATTTT.

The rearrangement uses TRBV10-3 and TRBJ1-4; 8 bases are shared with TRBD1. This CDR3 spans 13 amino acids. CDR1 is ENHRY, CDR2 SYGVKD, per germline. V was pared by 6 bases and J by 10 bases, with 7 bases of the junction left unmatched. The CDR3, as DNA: TGTGCCATCAGCGGCCAGGGGGCGGGAAAACTGTTTTTT. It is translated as CAISGQGAGKLFF.